This T cell receptor beta chain was captured by sequencing in a study of T cells in Graves' hyperthyroidism and ophthalmopathy. Disease lasting under 3 months, a NOSPECS grade of at least 4, and a Clinical Activity Score of at least 3 were features of the ophthalmopathy patients. Amplified TCR beta CDR3 regions derived from RNA transcripts. Carried out on the TCR CDR3, a first-round RT-PCR used the HTBI primer set. A single record per CDR3 protein comes from TCRdb applying MiXCR to the multiplex PCR reads. The sample contains hundreds of thousands of distinct CDR3 sequences, roughly 14% of which appear only once. This clonotype occurred many times. The clonotype originates from a young man with Graves' ophthalmopathy. What was sequenced was blood.

CDR3 sequence reads: CSARRQGTMNTEAFF. In nucleotides, the CDR3 is TGCAGTGCTAGGCGCCAGGGCACTATGAACACTGAAGCTTTCTTT. This sequence joins TRBV20-1 and TRBJ1-1, with D tentatively TRBD1 (5 bases). Trimming cost V 3 bases and J 0 bases, with 14 bases left between them. The length of the CDR3 is 15 residues. Germline values: CDR1 DFQATT, CDR2 SNEGSKA (reference sequence).